These 22 T cell receptor beta chains were all obtained from the same sample, sequenced in a study of T-cell memory formation after mild COVID-19. TCRdb fed the 5' RACE reads into MiXCR, producing one record per CDR3 protein. The profile shows more than 110,000 distinct CDR3 sequences, about 25% of them singletons. Sequenced sample: PBMCs or a T cell subset sorted from them (not recorded which). The receptors derive from an adult woman who had mild COVID-19 (a few samples of this study predate the infection). Cell type and time point are not known.

The genes are TRBV10-3 and TRBJ2-1, with TRBD1 identical over 7 bases. V dropped 3 bases and J dropped 7; count of bases not matched to a gene: 6. The CDR3 is made up of 14 amino acids. Germline CDR1 and CDR2: ENHRY and SYGVKD. For the CDR3, the DNA is TGTGCCATCAGTGAAGGGGACAGTGGAAATGAGCAGTTCTTC. Translating it yields CAISEGDSGNEQFF.

This chain links TRBV20-1 with TRBJ2-1; D may be TRBD2 (6 bases). Trimming pared 6 bases from V and 1 base from J, leaving 22 bases between. The V gene's germline CDR1 is DFQATT and CDR2 SNEGSKA (reference sequence). The CDR3 runs to 17 residues. CDR3 nucleotides: TGCAGTGCCCCAACTGTGGCCGGGACTCATTCCTACAATGAGCAGTTCTTC. Its protein product is CSAPTVAGTHSYNEQFF.

The V gene is TRBV14, the J gene TRBJ2-3; D possibly corresponds to TRBD2 (7 bases). Per germline, CDR1 SGHDN and CDR2 FVKESK. The CDR3 covers 16 residues. V was cut by 3 bases and J by 7 bases, with 20 bases left in between. The DNA for the CDR3 is TGTGCCAGCAGCCAGTCTAAGGGGGAGGGCCGATATACGCAGTATTTT. As protein: CASSQSKGEGRYTQYF.

The chain links TRBV9 to TRBJ2-5; 9 nucleotides line up with TRBD1. CDR3 length: 15 residues. Germline CDR1 reads SGDLS; CDR2 reads YYNGEE. Trimming at V came to 2 bases and at J to 5 bases, leaving 7 bases not matched to a gene. The CDR3 DNA reads as TGTGCCAGCAGCGTTGGGACAGGGTCACGGGAGACCCAGTACTTC. It is translated as CASSVGTGSRETQYF.

This clonotype came up once. V usage is TRBV6-5 and J usage is TRBJ2-1; D possibly corresponds to TRBD2 (5 bases). This CDR3 is 13 amino acids long. Between the trimmed V and J ends, which lost 5 bases and 2 bases, there was a span of 7 bases. Germline-derived CDR1 and CDR2 are MNHEY and SVGAGI. CDR3 loop: CASSETTYNEQFF. Here the CDR3 DNA reads TGTGCCAGCAGTGAGACTACCTACAATGAGCAGTTCTTC.

In the case of this clonotype: An end of the junction differs from the germline gene, which may be a read error. The rearrangement uses TRBV30 and TRBJ2-1; 12 bases map to TRBD2. The CDR3 covers 18 residues. Germline loops: CDR1 GTSNPN, CDR2 SVGIG (reference sequence). CDR3 in DNA: TGTGCCTGGAGTGTAGAAAGCCTGGGACTAGCGGGTTACAATGAGAAGTTCTTC. The encoded protein is CAWSVESLGLAGYNEKFF. Together with reference TRBV30 and TRBJ2-1, the CDR3 gives the full variable domain: SQTIHQWPATLVQPVGSPLSLECTVEGTSNPNLYWYRQAAGRGLQLLFYSVGIGQISSEVPQNLSASRPQDRQFILSSKKLLLSDSGFYLCAWSVESLGLAGYNEKFFGPGTRLTVL.

This clonotype was observed a few times. This rearrangement joins TRBV4-1 to TRBJ1-1; tentatively, D is TRBD1 (5 bases). Trimming removed 0 bases from V and 0 bases from J, with 8 bases in between. Germline CDR1 reads MGHRA; CDR2 reads YSYEKL. The CDR3 sequence is 15 residues long. CDR3 sequence: CASSQDPRVNTEAFF. CDR3 in DNA: TGCGCCAGCAGCCAAGATCCCAGGGTGAACACTGAAGCTTTCTTT.

This clonotype was recorded a few times. CDR3 residues: CASSSRDGEETQYF. The CDR3 DNA is TGTGCCAGCAGTTCCCGGGACGGGGAAGAGACCCAGTACTTC. V and J are TRBV6-5 and TRBJ2-5; D may be TRBD1 or TRBD2 (5 bases each). Germline loops: CDR1 MNHEY, CDR2 SVGAGI. V lost 4 bases and J lost 3, with 12 bases in between. The CDR3 length is 14 residues.

This sequence joins TRBV29-1 and TRBJ1-1; D may be TRBD1 (6 bases). CDR1 and CDR2 from the germline V gene are SQVTM and ANQGSEA. The CDR3 has 14 amino acids. V dropped 4 bases and J dropped 5 bases, with 17 bases sitting between them. Here the CDR3 reads CSVVGGRGGTEAFF. CDR3 coding DNA: TGCAGCGTTGTCGGGGGGCGAGGGGGAACTGAAGCTTTCTTT.

The gene calls are TRBV7-9 and TRBJ2-7; weak D call: TRBD1 (6 bases). Trimming took off 4 bases at V and 5 bases at J, with 15 bases between the two ends. The germline V gene encodes CDR1 SEHNR and CDR2 FQNEAQ (reference sequence). There are 14 residues in the CDR3. The CDR3 spells CASSSPRQGNEQYF. CDR3 coding DNA: TGTGCCAGCAGCTCCCCGCGGCAGGGGAACGAGCAGTACTTC.

This clonotype was seen once. J is TRBJ2-2 and V is TRBV24-1, with a weak D call TRBD1 (6 bases). The ends were cut back, 7 bases at V and 2 bases at J, with 7 bases in the middle. CDR1 and CDR2 (germline): KGHDR, SFDVKD. CDR3 size: 13 residues. The CDR3 spells CATRDSNTGELFF. For the CDR3, the DNA is TGTGCCACCAGGGACAGTAACACCGGGGAGCTGTTTTTT.

The chain joins TRBV7-9 to TRBJ2-1; 8 bases match TRBD2. Germline values: CDR1 SEHNR, CDR2 FQNEAQ (reference sequence). The CDR3 runs to 13 residues. The V and J ends lost 5 bases and 9 bases, in that order; junction bases with no gene match: 6. The DNA for the CDR3 is TGTGCCAGCAGCAATAGCGGGAAGGGTGAGCAGTTCTTC. Translated, it gives CASSNSGKGEQFF.

This clonotype occurred a few times. The chain joins TRBV24-1 to TRBJ1-1; D remains ambiguous. V lost 0 bases and J 7 bases, leaving 5 bases between the germline ends. The CDR3 contains 12 residues. CDR1 is KGHDR and CDR2 is SFDVKD in the germline V gene. The CDR3 coding sequence is TGTGCCACCAGTGATTTGGGAGTTGAAGCTTTCTTT. Its protein is CATSDLGVEAFF.

This chain connects TRBV10-3 to TRBJ1-1, with 8 bases aligning to TRBD1. V gave up 6 bases and J gave up 1 base; unmatched junction bases: 4. The CDR3 spans 14 residues. The V gene's germline CDR1 is ENHRY and CDR2 SYGVKD. This chain's CDR3 is CAIRETGENTEAFF. In nucleotides, the CDR3 is TGTGCCATCAGGGAGACAGGGGAGAACACTGAAGCTTTCTTT.

This rearrangement joins TRBV5-1 to TRBJ1-1; D ambiguous. V was shortened by 0 bases and J by 1 base, with 10 bases between the two germline ends. The V gene's germline CDR1 is SGHRS and CDR2 YFSETQ. CDR3 size: 15 residues. The DNA of the CDR3 is TGCGCCAGCAGCTTGGGGGATTTAGGGAACACTGAAGCTTTCTTT. Protein sequence: CASSLGDLGNTEAFF. Looking up the rest from reference TRBV5-1 and TRBJ1-1 gives the full variable domain: KAGVTQTPRYLIKTRGQQVTLSCSPISGHRSVSWYQQTPGQGLQFLFEYFSETQRNKGNFPGRFSGRQFSNSRSEMNVSTLELGDSALYLCASSLGDLGNTEAFFGQGTRLTVV.

The V and J genes are TRBV6-2 or TRBV6-3 and TRBJ1-1, with D unresolved. The V and J ends lost 5 bases and 0 bases respectively, with 22 bases between them. The germline V gene has CDR1 MNHEY and CDR2 SVGEGT. The CDR3 has 18 residues. CDR3 sequence reads: CASSGPGGSLFMNTEAFF. CDR3 nucleotides: TGTGCCAGCAGTGGGCCTGGAGGGTCATTGTTCATGAACACTGAAGCTTTCTTT.

This clonotype was recorded a few times. V and J are TRBV5-1 and TRBJ1-2; no clear D gene. Germline V gene lookup returns CDR1 SGHRS and CDR2 YFSETQ. V lost 0 bases, J lost 5 bases, and 8 bases lay in between. The CDR3 has 13 amino acids. The DNA for the CDR3 is TGCGCCAGCAGCTTGGTAGCGGGGTATGGCTACACCTTC. It specifies CASSLVAGYGYTF.

The V call is TRBV12-3 or TRBV12-4, the J call TRBJ2-1, with D perhaps TRBD1 (5 bases). V gave up 4 bases and J gave up 8 bases, with 18 bases separating them. This CDR3 is 15 amino acids long. The DNA for the CDR3 is TGTGCCAGCAGTTCCCCTACCACGACAGTTGATGAGCAGTTCTTC. As protein: CASSSPTTTVDEQFF.

Concerning this clonotype itself: No DNA is shown, since the ends of the CDR3 on it are uncertain; the CDR3 is the one TCRdb lists. V is TRBV9 and J is TRBJ1-1. The CDR3 totals 13 residues, both ends included. Germline V gives CDR1 SGDLS, CDR2 YYNGEE. The CDR3: CASSVGTGSEPFF.

This chain connects TRBV30 to TRBJ2-1; D possibly corresponds to TRBD2 (6 bases). The CDR3 extends over 13 amino acids. The germline V and J ends were trimmed by 1 base and 9 bases, with 13 bases remaining between them. The V gene's germline CDR1 is GTSNPN and CDR2 SVGIG (reference sequence). The CDR3 DNA sequence: TGTGCCTGGAGTGATCTTGGGGGAGGTGAGCAGTTCTTC. It translates to CAWSDLGGGEQFF.

This clonotype was observed a few times. The rearrangement joins TRBV9 to TRBJ2-7; 9 nucleotides match TRBD1. This CDR3 has 13 amino acids. The germline gives CDR1 SGDLS, CDR2 YYNGEE. V dropped 0 bases and J dropped 9; count of bases not matched to a gene: 4. CDR3 DNA: TGTGCCAGCAGCGTAGGGGACAGGGCATCGCAGTACTTC. Protein sequence: CASSVGDRASQYF.

The J gene is TRBJ1-5, the V gene TRBV15, with D hard to call. The V gene's germline CDR1 is LNHNV and CDR2 YYDKDF (reference sequence). The CDR3 is made up of 16 amino acids. V dropped 0 bases and J dropped 5 bases, with 14 bases sitting between them. Here the CDR3 reads CATSRESGLGDQPQHF. The CDR3 DNA reads TGTGCCACCAGCAGAGAATCGGGTCTTGGGGATCAGCCCCAGCATTTT.